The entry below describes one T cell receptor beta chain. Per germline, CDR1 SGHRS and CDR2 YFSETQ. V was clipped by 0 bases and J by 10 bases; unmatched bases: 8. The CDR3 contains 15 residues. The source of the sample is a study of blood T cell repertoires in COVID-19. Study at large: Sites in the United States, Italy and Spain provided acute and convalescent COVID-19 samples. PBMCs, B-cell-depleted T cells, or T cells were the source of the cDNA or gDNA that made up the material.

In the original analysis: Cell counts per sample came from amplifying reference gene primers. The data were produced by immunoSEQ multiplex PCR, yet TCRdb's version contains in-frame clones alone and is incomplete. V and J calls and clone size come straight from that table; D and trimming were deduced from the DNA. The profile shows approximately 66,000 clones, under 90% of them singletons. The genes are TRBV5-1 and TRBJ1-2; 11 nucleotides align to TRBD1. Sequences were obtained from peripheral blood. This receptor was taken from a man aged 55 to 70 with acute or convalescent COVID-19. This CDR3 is CASSLGYGTGGDYTF. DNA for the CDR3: TGCGCCAGCAGCTTGGGGTATGGGACAGGGGGAGACTACACCTTC.